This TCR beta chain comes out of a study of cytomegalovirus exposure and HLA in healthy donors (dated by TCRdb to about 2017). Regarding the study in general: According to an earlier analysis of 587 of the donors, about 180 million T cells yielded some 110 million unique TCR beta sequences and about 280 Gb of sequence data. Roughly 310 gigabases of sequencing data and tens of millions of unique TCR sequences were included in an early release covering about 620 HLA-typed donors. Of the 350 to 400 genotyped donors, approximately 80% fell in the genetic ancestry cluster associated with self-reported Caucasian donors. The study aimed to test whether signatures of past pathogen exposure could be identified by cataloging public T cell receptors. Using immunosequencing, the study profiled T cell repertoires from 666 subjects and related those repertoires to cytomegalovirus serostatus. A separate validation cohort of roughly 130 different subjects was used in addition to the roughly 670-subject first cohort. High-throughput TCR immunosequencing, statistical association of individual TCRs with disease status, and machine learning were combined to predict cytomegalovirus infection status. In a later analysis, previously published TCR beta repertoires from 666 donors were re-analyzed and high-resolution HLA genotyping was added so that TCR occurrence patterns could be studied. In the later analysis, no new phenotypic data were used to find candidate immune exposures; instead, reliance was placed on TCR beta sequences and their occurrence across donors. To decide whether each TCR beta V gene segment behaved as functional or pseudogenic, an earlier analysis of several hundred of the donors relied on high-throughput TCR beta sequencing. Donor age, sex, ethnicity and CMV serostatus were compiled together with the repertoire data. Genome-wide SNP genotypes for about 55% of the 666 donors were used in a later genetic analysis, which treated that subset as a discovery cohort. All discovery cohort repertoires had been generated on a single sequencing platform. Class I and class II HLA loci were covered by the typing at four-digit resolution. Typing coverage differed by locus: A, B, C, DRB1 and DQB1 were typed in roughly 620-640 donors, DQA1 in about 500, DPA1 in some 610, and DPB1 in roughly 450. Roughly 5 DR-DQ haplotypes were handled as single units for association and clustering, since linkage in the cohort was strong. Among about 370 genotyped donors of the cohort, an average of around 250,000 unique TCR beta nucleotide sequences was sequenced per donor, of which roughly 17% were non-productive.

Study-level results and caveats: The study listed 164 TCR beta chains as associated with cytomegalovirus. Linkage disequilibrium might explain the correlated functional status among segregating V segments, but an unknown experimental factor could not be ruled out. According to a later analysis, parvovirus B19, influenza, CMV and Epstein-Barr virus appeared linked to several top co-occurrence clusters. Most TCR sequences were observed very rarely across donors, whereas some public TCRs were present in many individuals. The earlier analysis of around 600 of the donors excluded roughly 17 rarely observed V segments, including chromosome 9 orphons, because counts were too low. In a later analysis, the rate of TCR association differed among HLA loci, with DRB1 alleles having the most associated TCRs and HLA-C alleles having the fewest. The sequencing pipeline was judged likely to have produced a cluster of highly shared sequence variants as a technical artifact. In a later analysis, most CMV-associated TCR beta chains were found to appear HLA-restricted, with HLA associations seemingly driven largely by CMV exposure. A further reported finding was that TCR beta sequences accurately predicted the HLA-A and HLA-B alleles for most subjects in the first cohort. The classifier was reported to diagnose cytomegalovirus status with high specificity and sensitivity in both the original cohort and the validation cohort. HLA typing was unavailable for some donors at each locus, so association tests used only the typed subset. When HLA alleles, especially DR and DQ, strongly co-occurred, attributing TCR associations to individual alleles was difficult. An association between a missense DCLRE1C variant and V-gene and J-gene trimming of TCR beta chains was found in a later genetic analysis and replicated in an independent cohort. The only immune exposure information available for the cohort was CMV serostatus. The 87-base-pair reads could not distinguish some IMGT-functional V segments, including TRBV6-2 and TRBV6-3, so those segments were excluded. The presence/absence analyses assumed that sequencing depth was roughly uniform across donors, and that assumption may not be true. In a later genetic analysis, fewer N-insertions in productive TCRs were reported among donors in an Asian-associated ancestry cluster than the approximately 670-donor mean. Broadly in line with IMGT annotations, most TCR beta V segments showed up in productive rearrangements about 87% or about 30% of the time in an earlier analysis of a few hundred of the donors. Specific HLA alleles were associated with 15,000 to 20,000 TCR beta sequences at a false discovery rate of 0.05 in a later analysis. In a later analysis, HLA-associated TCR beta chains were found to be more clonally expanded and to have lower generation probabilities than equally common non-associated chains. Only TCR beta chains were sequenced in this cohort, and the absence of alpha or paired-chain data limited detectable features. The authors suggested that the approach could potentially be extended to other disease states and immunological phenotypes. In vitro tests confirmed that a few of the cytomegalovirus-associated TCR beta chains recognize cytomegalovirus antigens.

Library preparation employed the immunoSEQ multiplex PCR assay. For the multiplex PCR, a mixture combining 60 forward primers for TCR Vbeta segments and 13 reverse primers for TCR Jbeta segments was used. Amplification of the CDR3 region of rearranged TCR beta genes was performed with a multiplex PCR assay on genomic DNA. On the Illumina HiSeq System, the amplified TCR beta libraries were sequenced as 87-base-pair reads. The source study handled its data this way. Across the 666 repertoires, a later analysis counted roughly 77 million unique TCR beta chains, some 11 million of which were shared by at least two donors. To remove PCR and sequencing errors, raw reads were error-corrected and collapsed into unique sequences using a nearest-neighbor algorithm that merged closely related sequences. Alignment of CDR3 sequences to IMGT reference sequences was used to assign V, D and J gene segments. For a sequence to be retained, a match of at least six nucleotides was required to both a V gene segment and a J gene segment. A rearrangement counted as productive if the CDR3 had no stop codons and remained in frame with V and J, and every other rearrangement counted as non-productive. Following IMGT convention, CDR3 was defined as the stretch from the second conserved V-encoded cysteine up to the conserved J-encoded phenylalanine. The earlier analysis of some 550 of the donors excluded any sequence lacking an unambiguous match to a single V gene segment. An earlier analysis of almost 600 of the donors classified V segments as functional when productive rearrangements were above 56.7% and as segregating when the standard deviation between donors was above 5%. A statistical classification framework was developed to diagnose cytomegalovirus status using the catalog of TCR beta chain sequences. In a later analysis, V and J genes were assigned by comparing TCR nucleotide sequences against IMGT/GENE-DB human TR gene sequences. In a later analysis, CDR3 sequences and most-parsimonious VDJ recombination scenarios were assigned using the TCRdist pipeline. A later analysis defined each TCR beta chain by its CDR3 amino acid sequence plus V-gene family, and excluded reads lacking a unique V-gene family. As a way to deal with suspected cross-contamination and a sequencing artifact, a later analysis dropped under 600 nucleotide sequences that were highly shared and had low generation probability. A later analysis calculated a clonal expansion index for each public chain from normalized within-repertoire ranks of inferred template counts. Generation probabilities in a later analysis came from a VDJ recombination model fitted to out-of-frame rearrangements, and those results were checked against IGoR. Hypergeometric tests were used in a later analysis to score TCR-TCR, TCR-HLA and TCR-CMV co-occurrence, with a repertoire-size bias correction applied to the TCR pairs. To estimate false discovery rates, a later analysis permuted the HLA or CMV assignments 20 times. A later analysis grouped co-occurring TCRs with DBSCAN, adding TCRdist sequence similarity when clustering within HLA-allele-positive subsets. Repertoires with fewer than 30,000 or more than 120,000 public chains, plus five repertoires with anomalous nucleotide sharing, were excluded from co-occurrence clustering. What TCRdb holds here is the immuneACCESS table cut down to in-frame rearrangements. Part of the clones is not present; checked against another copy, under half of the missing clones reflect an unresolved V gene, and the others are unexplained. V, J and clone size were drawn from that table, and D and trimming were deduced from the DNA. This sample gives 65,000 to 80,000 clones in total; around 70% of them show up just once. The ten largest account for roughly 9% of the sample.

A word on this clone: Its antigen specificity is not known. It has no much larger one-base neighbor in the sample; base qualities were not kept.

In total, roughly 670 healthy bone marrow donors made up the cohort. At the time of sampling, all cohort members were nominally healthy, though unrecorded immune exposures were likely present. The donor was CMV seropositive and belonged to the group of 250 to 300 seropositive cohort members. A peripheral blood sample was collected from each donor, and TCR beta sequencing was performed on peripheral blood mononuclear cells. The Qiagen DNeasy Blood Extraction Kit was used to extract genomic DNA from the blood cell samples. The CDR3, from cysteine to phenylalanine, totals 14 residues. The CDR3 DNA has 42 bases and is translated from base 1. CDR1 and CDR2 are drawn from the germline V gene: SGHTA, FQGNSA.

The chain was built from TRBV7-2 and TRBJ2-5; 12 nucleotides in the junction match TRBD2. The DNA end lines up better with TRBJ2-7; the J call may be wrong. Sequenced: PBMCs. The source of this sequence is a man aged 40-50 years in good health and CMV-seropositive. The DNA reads TGTGCCAGCAGCGGACTAGCGGGATCCATCGAGCAGTACTTC. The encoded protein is CASSGLAGSIEQYF.